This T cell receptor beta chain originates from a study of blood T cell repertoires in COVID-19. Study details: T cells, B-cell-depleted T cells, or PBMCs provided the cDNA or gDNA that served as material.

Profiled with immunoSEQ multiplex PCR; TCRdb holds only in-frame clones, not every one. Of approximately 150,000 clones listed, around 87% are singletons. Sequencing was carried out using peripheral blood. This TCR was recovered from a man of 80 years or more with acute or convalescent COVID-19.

CDR3 amino acids: CASSLGSRDSPLHF. CDR3 in DNA: TGTGCCAGCAGCTTAGGGTCCCGCGATTCACCCCTCCACTTT. The V gene is TRBV13, the J gene TRBJ1-6, with D hard to call. The CDR3 length is 14 residues. Trimming removed 0 bases at V and 8 bases at J, with 8 bases between. CDR1 and CDR2 (germline): PRHDT, FYEKMQ (reference sequence).